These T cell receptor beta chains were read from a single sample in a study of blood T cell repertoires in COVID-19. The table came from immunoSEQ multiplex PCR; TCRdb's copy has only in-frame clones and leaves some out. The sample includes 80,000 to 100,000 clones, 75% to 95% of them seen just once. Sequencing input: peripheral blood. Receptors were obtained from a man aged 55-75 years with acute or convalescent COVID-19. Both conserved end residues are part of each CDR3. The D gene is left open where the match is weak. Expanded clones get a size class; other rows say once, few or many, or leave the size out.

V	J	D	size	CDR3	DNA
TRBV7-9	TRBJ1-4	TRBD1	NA	CASSLVGGGTGEKLFF	TGTGCCAGCAGCTTAGTAGGAGGGGGCACGGGTGAAAAACTGTTTTTT
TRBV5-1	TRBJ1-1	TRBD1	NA	CASSRGQSEAFF	TGCGCCAGCAGCAGGGGACAGTCTGAAGCTTTCTTT
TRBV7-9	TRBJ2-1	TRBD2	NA	CASSLAPRLAGENNEQFF	TGTGCCAGCAGCTTAGCTCCTCGTCTAGCGGGGGAGAACAATGAGCAGTTCTTC
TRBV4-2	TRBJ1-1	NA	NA	CASSQDWSGLNTEAFF	TGTGCCAGCAGCCAAGATTGGTCTGGGCTGAACACTGAAGCTTTCTTT
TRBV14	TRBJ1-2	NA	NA	CASSQGPGSLANYGYTF	TGTGCCAGCAGCCAAGGCCCGGGAAGTTTAGCTAACTATGGCTACACCTTC
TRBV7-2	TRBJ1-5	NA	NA	CASSYDKGQPQHF	TGTGCCAGCAGCTACGACAAGGGGCAGCCCCAGCATTTT
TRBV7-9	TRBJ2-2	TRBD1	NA	CASSSRGRVTGELFF	TGTGCCAGCAGCTCCAGGGGGCGAGTCACCGGGGAGCTGTTTTTT
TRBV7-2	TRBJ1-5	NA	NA	CASSGWADSNQPQHF	TGTGCCAGCAGCGGCTGGGCTGATAGCAATCAGCCCCAGCATTTT
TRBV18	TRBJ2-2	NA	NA	CASSPDRNTGELFF	TGTGCCAGCTCACCAGACAGGAACACCGGGGAGCTGTTTTTT
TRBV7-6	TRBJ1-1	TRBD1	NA	CASSLTGGVGAEAFF	TGTGCCAGCAGCTTGACAGGGGGCGTGGGTGCTGAAGCTTTCTTT
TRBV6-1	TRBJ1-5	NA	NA	CASGELSNQPQHF	TGTGCCAGCGGTGAACTATCCAATCAGCCCCAGCATTTT
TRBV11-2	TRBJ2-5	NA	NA	CASSSEISRGKETQYF	TGTGCCAGCAGCTCAGAAATTAGCAGGGGAAAAGAGACCCAGTACTTC
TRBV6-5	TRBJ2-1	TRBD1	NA	CASSSDRESYNEQFF	TGTGCCAGCAGCAGCGACAGGGAGTCCTACAATGAGCAGTTCTTC
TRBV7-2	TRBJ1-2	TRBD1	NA	CASSLFTGGASNGYTF	TGTGCCAGCAGCTTATTTACAGGGGGCGCTAGTAATGGCTACACCTTC
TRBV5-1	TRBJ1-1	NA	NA	CASSSGNTEAFF	TGCGCCAGCAGCTCCGGGAACACTGAAGCTTTCTTT
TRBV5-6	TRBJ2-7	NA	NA	CASSLVGDEQYF	TGTGCCAGCAGCTTGGTAGGGGACGAGCAGTACTTC
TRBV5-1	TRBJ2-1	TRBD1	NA	CASSSGTGSAGEQFF	TGCGCCAGCAGCTCCGGGACAGGGAGTGCTGGGGAGCAGTTCTTC
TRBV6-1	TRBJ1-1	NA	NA	CASSDPGTPNTEAFF	TGTGCCAGCAGTGACCCCGGGACACCCAACACTGAAGCTTTCTTT
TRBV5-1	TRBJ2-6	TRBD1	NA	CASSPRDRVSSGANVLTF	TGCGCCAGCAGCCCAAGGGACAGGGTGAGCTCTGGGGCCAACGTCCTGACTTTC
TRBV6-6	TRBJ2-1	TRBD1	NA	CASSLTGNEQFF	TGTGCCAGCAGTTTGACAGGGAATGAGCAGTTCTTC
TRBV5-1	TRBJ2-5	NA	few	CASSPEGYQETQYF	TGCGCCAGCAGCCCCGAGGGATACCAAGAGACCCAGTACTTC
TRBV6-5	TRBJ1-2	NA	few	CASSYRDRNYGYTF	TGTGCCAGCAGTTACCGCGACAGGAACTATGGCTACACCTTC
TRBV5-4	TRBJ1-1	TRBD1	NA	CASSRGTGAGSEAFF	TGTGCCAGCAGCCGAGGGACAGGGGCAGGGTCTGAAGCTTTCTTT
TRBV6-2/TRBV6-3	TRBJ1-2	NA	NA	CASSQQVYGYTF	TGTGCCAGCAGTCAACAGGTGTATGGCTACACCTTC
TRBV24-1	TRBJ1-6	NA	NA	CATSDFKGQTSSYNSPLHF	TGTGCCACCAGTGACTTCAAAGGACAGACGAGCTCCTATAATTCACCCCTCCACTTT
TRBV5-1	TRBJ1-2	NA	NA	CASSLAESGGYNYGYTF	TGCGCCAGCAGCTTGGCCGAAAGCGGGGGGTATAACTATGGCTACACCTTC
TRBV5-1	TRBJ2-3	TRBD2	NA	CASSLKLAGATDTQYF	TGCGCCAGCAGCTTGAAACTAGCGGGGGCCACAGATACGCAGTATTTT
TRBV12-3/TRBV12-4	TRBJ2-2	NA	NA	CASRAVLPGELFF	TGTGCCAGCAGAGCGGTACTACCCGGGGAGCTGTTTTTT
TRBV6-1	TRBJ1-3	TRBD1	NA	CASSEGGGRGNTIYF	TGTGCCAGCAGTGAAGGAGGGGGCCGTGGAAACACCATATATTTT
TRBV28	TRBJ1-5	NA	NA	CASSLRGPSNQPQHF	TGTGCCAGCAGTTTACGCGGTCCTAGCAATCAGCCCCAGCATTTT
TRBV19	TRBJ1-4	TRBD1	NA	CASSTATGVGEKLFF	TGTGCCAGTAGTACCGCTACAGGGGTGGGTGAAAAACTGTTTTTT
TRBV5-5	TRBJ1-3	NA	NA	CASSQTRENTIYF	TGTGCCAGCAGCCAGACCCGGGAAAACACCATATATTTT
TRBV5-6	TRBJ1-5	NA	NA	CASSSRGGFNQPQHF	TGTGCCAGCAGCTCGCGGGGAGGGTTCAATCAGCCCCAGCATTTT
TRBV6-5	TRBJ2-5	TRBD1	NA	CASSFQGAYPVATQYF	TGTGCCAGCAGTTTCCAGGGGGCTTACCCCGTGGCGACCCAGTACTTC
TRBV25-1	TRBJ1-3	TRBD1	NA	CASSGTGQGNTIYF	TGTGCCAGCAGTGGAACGGGACAGGGAAACACCATATATTTT
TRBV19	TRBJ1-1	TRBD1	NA	CASSWTGSNTEAFF	TGTGCCAGTAGCTGGACAGGGTCCAACACTGAAGCTTTCTTT
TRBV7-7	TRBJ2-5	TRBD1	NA	CASSLGTGETQYF	TGTGCCAGCAGCTTAGGGACAGGGGAGACCCAGTACTTC
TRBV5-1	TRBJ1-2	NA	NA	CASSFEAGLSGYTF	TGCGCCAGCAGCTTCGAGGCAGGGTTGTCTGGCTACACCTTC
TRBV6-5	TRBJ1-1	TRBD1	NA	CASSSQQGAVYTEAFF	TGTGCCAGCAGTTCTCAACAGGGGGCCGTGTACACTGAAGCTTTCTTT
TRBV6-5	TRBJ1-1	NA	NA	CASSKGGSQETEAFF	TGTGCCAGCAGCAAGGGAGGCAGTCAAGAGACTGAAGCTTTCTTT
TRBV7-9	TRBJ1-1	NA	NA	CASRDTNTEAFF	TGTGCCAGCCGGGACACTAACACTGAAGCTTTCTTT
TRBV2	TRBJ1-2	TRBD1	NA	CASSEEGQSYGYTF	TGTGCCAGCAGTGAAGAGGGACAGAGCTATGGCTACACCTTC